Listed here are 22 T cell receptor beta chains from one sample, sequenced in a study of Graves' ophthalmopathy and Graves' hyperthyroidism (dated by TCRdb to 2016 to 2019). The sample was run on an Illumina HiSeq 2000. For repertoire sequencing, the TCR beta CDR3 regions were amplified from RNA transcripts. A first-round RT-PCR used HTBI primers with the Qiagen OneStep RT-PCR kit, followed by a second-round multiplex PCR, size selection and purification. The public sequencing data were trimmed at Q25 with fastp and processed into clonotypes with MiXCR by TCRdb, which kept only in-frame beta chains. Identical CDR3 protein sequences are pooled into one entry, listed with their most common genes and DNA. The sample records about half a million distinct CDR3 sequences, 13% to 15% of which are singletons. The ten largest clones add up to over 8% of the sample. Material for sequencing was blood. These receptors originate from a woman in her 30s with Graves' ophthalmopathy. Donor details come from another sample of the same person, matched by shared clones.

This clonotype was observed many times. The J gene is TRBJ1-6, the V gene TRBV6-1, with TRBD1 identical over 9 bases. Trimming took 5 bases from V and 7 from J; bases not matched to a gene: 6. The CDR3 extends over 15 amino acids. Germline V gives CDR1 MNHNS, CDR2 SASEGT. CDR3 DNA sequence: TGTGCCAGCAGTCCGACAGGGGGACCCAATTCACCCCTCCACTTT. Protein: CASSPTGGPNSPLHF.

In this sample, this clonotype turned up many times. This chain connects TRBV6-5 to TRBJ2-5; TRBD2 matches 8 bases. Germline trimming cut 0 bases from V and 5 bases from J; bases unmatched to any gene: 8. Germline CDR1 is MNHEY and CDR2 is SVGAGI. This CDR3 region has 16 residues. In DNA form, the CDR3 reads TGTGCCAGCAGTTACTCCCCCCGAACTAGCGGCGAGACCCAGTACTTC. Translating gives CASSYSPRTSGETQYF.

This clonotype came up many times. In DNA form, the CDR3 reads TGTGCCAGCAGCCCCGAAATGAACACTGAAGCTTTCTTT. It yields the protein CASSPEMNTEAFF. V is TRBV6-1 and J is TRBJ1-1; D unclear. V was trimmed by 6 bases and J by 0 bases, leaving 8 bases between them. CDR1 is MNHNS, CDR2 SASEGT, per germline. The CDR3 extends over 13 amino acids.

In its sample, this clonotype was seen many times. This CDR3 is CASSQSSLRGPSYEQYF. DNA for the CDR3: TGTGCCAGCAGCCAATCTAGTCTGCGGGGGCCCTCCTACGAGCAGTACTTC. V is TRBV16 and J is TRBJ2-7, with a weak D call TRBD2 (7 bases). The CDR3 covers 17 residues. V lost 0 bases to trimming and J lost 0 bases, with 15 bases between them. Germline CDR1 KGHSY, CDR2 FQNENV.

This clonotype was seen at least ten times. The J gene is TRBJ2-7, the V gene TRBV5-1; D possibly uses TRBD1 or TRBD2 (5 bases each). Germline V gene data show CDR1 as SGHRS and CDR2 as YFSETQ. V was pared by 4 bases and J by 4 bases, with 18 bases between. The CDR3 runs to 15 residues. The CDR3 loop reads CASSPKSGTPYEQYF. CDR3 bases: TGCGCCAGCAGCCCTAAGTCAGGGACCCCTTACGAGCAGTACTTC.

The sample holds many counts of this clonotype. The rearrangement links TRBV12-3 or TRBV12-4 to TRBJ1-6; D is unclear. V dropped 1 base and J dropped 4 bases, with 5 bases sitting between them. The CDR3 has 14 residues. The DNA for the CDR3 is TGTGCCAGCAGTTTAGATAAGTATAATTCACCCCTCCACTTT. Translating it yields CASSLDKYNSPLHF.

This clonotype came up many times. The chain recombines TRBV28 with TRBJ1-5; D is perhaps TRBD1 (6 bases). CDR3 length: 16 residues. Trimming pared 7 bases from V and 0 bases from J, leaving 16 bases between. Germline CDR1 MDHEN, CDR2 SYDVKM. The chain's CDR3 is CASTRPGHLSNQPQHF. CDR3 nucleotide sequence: TGTGCCAGCACCCGGCCGGGACATCTTAGCAATCAGCCCCAGCATTTT.

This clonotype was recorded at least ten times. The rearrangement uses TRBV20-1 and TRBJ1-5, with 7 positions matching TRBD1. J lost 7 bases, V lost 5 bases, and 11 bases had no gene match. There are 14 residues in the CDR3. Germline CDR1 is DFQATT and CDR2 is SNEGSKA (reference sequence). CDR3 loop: CSAPQGGVQQPQHF. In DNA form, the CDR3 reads TGCAGTGCTCCCCAGGGGGGGGTTCAGCAGCCCCAGCATTTT.

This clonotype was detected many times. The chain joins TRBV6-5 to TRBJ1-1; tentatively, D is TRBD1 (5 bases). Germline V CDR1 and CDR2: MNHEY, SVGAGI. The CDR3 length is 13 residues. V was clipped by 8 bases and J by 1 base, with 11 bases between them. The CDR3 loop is CASEGDRNTEAFF. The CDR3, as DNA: TGTGCCAGCGAAGGGGACCGGAACACTGAAGCTTTCTTT.

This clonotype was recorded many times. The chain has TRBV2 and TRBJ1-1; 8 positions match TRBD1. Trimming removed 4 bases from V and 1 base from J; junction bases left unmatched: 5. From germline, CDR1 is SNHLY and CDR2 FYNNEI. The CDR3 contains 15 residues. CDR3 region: CASSGMTGENTEAFF. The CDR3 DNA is TGTGCCAGCAGTGGGATGACAGGGGAGAACACTGAAGCTTTCTTT.

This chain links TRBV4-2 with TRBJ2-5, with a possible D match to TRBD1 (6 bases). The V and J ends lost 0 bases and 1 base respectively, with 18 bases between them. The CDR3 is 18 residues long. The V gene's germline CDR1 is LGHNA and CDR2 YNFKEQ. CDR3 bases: TGTGCCAGCAGCCAAGACTTACGATTGGACAGCTTCCAAGAGACCCAGTACTTC. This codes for CASSQDLRLDSFQETQYF.

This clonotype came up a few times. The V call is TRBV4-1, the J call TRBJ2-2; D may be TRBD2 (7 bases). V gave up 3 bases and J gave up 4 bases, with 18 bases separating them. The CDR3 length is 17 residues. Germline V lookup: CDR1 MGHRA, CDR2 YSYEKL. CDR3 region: CASSQAMGGGTTGELFF. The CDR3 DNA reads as TGCGCCAGCAGCCAGGCTATGGGAGGGGGGACCACCGGGGAGCTGTTTTTT.

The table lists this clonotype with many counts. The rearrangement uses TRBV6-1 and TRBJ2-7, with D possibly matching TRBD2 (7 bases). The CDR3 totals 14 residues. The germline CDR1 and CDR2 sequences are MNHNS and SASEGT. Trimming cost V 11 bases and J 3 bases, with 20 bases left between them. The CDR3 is CAGAAGEGSYEQYF. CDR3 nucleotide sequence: TGTGCCGGAGCGGCAGGGGAGGGAAGCTACGAGCAGTACTTC.

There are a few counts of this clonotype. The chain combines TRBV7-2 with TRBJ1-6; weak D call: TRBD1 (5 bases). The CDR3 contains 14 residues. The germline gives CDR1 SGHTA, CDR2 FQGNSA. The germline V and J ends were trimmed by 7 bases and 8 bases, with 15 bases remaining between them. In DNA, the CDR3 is TGTGCCAGCAACAATCAGGGTCGATATTCACCCCTCCACTTT. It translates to CASNNQGRYSPLHF.

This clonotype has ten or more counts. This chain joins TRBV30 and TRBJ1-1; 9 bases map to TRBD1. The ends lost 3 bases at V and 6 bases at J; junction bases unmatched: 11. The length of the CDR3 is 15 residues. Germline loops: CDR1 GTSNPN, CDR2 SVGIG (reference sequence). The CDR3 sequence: CAWREGQGVVPEAFF. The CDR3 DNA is TGTGCCTGGAGGGAGGGACAGGGAGTAGTCCCTGAAGCTTTCTTT. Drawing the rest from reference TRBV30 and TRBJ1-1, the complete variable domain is SQTIHQWPATLVQPVGSPLSLECTVEGTSNPNLYWYRQAAGRGLQLLFYSVGIGQISSEVPQNLSASRPQDRQFILSSKKLLLSDSGFYLCAWREGQGVVPEAFFGQGTRLTVV.

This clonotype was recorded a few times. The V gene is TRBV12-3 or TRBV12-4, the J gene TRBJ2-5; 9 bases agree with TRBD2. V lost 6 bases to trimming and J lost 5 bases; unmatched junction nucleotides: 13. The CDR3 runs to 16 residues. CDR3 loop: CASSPGGGGAYETQYF. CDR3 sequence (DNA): TGTGCCAGCAGCCCTGGTGGCGGGGGGGCCTATGAGACCCAGTACTTC.

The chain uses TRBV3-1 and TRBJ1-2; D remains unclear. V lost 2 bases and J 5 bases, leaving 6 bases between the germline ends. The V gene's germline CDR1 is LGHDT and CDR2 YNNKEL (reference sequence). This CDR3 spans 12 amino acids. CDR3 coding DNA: TGTGCCAGCAGCCAACGGATATATGGCTACACCTTC. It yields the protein CASSQRIYGYTF.

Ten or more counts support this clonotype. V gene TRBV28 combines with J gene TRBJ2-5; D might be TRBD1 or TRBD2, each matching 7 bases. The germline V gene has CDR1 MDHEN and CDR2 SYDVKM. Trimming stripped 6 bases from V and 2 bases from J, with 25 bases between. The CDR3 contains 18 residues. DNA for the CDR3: TGTGCCAGCAGGGAGGTGGGAGGGACAGTACTTACTCAAGAGACCCAGTACTTC. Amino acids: CASREVGGTVLTQETQYF. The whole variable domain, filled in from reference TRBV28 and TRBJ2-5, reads DVKVTQSSRYLVKRTGEKVFLECVQDMDHENMFWYRQDPGLGLRLIYFSYDVKMKEKGDIPEGYSVSREKKERFSLILESASTNQTSMYLCASREVGGTVLTQETQYFGPGTRLLVL.

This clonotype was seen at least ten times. CDR3: CAIRRTSDSYEQYF. In nucleotides, the CDR3 is TGTGCCATCAGAAGGACTAGCGACTCCTACGAGCAGTACTTC. The chain employs TRBV10-3 and TRBJ2-7, with TRBD2 identical over 9 bases. Germline CDR1 is ENHRY and CDR2 is SYGVKD. Unmatched junction bases numbered 3, after V lost 6 bases and J lost 0 bases. The CDR3 contains 14 residues.

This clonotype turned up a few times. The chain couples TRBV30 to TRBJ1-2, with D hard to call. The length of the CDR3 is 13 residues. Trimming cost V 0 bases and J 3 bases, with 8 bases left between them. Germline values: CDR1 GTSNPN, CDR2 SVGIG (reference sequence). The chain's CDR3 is CAWSVPADYGYTF. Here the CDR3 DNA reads TGTGCCTGGAGTGTACCGGCAGACTATGGCTACACCTTC.

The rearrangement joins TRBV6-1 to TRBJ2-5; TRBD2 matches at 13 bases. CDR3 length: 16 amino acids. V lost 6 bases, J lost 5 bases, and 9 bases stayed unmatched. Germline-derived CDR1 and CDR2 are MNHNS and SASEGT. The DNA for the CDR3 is TGTGCCAGCAGCGAATGGGGGACTAGCGGGGTTGAGACCCAGTACTTC. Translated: CASSEWGTSGVETQYF.

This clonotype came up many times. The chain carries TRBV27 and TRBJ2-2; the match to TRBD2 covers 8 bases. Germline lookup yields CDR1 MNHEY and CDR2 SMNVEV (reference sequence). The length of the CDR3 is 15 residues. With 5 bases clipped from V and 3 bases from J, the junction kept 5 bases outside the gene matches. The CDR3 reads CASSRVAGYTGELFF. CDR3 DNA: TGTGCCAGCAGTAGGGTAGCGGGGTACACCGGGGAGCTGTTTTTT.